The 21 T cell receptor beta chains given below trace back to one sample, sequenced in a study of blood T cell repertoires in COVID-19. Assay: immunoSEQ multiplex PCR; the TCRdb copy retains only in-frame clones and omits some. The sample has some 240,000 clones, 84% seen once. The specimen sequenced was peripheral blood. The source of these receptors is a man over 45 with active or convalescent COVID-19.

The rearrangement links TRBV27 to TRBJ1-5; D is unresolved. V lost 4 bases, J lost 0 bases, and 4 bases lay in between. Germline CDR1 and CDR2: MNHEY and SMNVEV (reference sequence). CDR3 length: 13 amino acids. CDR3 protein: CASSSYSNQPQHF. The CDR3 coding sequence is TGTGCCAGCAGTTCGTATAGCAATCAGCCCCAGCATTTT.

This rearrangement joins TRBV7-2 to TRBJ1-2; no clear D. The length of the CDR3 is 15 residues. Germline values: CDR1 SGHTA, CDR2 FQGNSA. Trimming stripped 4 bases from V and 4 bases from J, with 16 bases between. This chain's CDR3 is CASSYRGALGYGYTF. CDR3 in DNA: TGTGCCAGCAGCTATCGGGGAGCCTTGGGCTATGGCTACACCTTC.

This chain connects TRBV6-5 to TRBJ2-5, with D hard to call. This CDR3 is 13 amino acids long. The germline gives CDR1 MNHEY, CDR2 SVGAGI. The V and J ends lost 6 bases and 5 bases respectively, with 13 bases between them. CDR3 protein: CASSTHAGETQYF. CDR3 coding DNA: TGTGCCAGCAGCACGCACGCCGGGGAGACCCAGTACTTC.

The CDR3 nucleotides are TGTGCCAGCAGCTCAGGACAGGGTGGCTACACCTTC. Protein product: CASSSGQGGYTF. The genes are TRBV7-9 and TRBJ1-2, with 8 bases that match TRBD1. Trimming removed 4 bases from V and 7 bases from J; junction bases left unmatched: 2. The CDR3 sequence is 12 residues long. CDR1 and CDR2 from the germline V gene are SEHNR and FQNEAQ (reference sequence).

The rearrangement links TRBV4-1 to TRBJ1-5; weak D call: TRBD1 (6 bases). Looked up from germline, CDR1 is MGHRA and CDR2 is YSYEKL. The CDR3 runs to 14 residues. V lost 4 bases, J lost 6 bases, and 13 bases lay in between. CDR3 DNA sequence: TGCGCCAGCAGCCCCTCATCAGGGGTTCAGCCCCAGCATTTT. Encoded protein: CASSPSSGVQPQHF.

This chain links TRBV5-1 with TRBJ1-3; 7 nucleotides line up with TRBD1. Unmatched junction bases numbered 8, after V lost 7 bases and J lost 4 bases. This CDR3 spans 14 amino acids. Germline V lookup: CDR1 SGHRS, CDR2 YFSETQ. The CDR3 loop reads CASAGTAEGNTIYF. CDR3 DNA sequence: TGCGCCAGCGCCGGGACAGCTGAAGGAAACACCATATATTTT. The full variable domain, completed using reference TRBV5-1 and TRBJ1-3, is KAGVTQTPRYLIKTRGQQVTLSCSPISGHRSVSWYQQTPGQGLQFLFEYFSETQRNKGNFPGRFSGRQFSNSRSEMNVSTLELGDSALYLCASAGTAEGNTIYFGEGSWLTVV.

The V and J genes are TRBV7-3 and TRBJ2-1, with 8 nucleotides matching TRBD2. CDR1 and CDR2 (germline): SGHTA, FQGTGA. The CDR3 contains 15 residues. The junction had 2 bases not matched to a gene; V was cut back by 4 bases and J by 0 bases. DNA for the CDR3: TGTGCCAGCAGCTGGCTAGCGGGCTCCTACAATGAGCAGTTCTTC. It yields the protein CASSWLAGSYNEQFF.

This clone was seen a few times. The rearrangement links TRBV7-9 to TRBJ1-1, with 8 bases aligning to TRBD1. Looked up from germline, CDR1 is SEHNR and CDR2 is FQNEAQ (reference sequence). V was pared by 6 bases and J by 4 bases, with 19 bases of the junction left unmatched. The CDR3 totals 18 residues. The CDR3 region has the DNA TGTGCCAGCAGGCCCATCGGGGGGAGGGCCGGACAGGGCACTGAAGCTTTCTTT. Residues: CASRPIGGRAGQGTEAFF.

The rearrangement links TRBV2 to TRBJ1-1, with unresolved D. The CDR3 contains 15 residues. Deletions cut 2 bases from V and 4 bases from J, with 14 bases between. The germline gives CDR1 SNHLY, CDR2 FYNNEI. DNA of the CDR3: TGTGCCAGCAGTGAAATATGGGGAACTAGCACTGAAGCTTTCTTT. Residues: CASSEIWGTSTEAFF. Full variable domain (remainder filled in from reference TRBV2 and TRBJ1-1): EPEVTQTPSHQVTQMGQEVILRCVPISNHLYFYWYRQILGQKVEFLVSFYNNEISEKSEIFDDQFSVERPDGSNFTLKIRSTKLEDSAMYFCASSEIWGTSTEAFFGQGTRLTVV.

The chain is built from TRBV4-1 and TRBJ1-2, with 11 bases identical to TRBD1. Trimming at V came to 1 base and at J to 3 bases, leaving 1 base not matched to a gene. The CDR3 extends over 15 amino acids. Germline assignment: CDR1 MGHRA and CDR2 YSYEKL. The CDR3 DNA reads TGCGCCAGCAGCCAAGGGGGACAGGGGGACTATGGCTACACCTTC. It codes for CASSQGGQGDYGYTF.

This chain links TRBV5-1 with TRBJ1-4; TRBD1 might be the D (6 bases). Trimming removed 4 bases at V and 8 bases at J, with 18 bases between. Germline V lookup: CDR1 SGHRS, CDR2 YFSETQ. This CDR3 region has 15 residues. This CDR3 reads CASSQMGGGQEKLFF. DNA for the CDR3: TGCGCCAGCAGCCAGATGGGAGGGGGTCAGGAAAAACTGTTTTTT.

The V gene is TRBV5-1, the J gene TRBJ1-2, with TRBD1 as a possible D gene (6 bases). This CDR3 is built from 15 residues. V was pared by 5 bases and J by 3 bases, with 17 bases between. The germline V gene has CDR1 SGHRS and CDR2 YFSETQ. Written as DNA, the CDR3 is TGCGCCAGCAGTCACCGGACAGCCTGGGACTATGGCTACACCTTC. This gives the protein CASSHRTAWDYGYTF.

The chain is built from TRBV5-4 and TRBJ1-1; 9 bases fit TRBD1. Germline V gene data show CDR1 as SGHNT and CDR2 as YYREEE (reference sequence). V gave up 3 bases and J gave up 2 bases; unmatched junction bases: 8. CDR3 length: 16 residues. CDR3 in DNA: TGTGCCAGCAGCTCATGGACAGGGGAGGGAAACACTGAAGCTTTCTTT. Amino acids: CASSSWTGEGNTEAFF.

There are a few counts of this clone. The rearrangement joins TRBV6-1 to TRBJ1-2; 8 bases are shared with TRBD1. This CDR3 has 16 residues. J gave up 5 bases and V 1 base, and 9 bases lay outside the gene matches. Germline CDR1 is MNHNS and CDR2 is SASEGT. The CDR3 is CASSEGGRGRIYGYTF. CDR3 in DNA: TGTGCCAGCAGTGAAGGGGGCAGGGGGCGGATTTATGGCTACACCTTC.

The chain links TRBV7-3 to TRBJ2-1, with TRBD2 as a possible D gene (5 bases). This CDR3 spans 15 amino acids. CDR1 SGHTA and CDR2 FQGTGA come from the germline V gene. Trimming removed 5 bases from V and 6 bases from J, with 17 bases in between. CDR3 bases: TGTGCCAGCAGCCCTCGGCTCGGGAAGGGCAATGAGCAGTTCTTC. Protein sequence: CASSPRLGKGNEQFF.

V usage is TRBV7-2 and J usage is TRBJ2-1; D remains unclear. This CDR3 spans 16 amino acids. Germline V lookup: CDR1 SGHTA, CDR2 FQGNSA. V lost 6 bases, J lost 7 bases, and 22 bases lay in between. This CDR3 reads CASSLRSRSYRNEQFF. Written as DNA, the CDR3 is TGTGCCAGCAGTTTAAGGTCACGCTCCTACAGAAATGAGCAGTTCTTC.

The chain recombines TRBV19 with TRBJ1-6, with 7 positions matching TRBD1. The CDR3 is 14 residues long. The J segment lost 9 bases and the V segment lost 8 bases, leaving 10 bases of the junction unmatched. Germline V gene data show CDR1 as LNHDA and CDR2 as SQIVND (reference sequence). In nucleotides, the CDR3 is TGTGCCAGTCGCCCTACAGGGGACTTTTCACCCCTCCACTTT. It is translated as CASRPTGDFSPLHF.

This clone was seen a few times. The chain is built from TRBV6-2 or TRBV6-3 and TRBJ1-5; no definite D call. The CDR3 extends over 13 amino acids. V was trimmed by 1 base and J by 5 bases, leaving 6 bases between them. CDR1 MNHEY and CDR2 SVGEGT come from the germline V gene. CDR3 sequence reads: CASSYYSHQPQHF. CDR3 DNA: TGTGCCAGCAGTTACTACAGTCATCAGCCCCAGCATTTT.

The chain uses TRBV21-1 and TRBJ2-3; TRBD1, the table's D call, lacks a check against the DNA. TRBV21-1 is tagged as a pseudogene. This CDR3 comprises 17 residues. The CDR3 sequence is CASSRPVQVHGTDTQYF. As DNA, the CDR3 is TGTGCCAGCAGCCGACCCGTTCAGGTCCACGGCACAGATACGCAGTATTTT.

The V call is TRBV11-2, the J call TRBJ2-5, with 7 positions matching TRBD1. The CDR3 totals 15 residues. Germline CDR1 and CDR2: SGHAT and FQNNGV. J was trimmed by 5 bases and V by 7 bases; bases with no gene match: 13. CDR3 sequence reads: CASTPNARTGETQYF. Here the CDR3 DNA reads TGTGCCAGCACCCCTAACGCTCGGACAGGCGAGACCCAGTACTTC.

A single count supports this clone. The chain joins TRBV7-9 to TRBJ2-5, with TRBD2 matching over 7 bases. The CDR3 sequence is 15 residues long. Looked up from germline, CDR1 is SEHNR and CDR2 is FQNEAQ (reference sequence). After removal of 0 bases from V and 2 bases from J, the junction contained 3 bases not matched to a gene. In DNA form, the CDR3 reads TGTGCCAGCAGCTTAGCTGGGGGACTACAAGAGACCCAGTACTTC. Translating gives CASSLAGGLQETQYF.